This TCR beta chain was identified during a study of blood T cell repertoires in COVID-19. Study background: Acute and convalescent COVID-19 specimens originated in the United States, Italy and Spain.

Sequenced by immunoSEQ multiplex PCR; TCRdb stores in-frame clones only, minus some. The sample lists some 110,000 clones, around 85% occurring once. Trimming took 1 base from V and 7 from J; bases not matched to a gene: 7. The CDR3 runs to 15 residues. Germline values: CDR1 SGHDT, CDR2 YYEEEE. The origin of this receptor is a middle-aged man with acute or convalescent COVID-19. The chain carries TRBV5-6 and TRBJ1-4; 7 nucleotides line up with TRBD1. The source material was peripheral blood. The CDR3 bases are TGTGCCAGCAGCTTGACGGCAGGGGGTGCTGAAAAACTGTTTTTT. Translating gives CASSLTAGGAEKLFF.